The 10 T cell receptor beta chains reported below all come from one sample, sequenced in a study of patients and donors after allogeneic stem cell transplantation. TCRdb recomputed calls from the RT-PCR reads with MiXCR, one row per CDR3 protein. This repertoire shows about 150,000 distinct CDR3 sequences, 24% found once; its top ten account for about 25%. Sequenced sample: blood, either unsorted or a sorted T cell fraction (not recorded which). The origin of the receptors is a human donor who was either an allogeneic HSCT recipient or a stem cell or donor lymphocyte infusion donor (not recorded which). It is not recorded whose cells these are; they may come from a transplant donor.

The table lists this clonotype with a few counts. The chain uses TRBV18 and TRBJ2-7, with D unresolved. With 0 bases removed from V and 2 bases from J, the gap between germline ends came to 8 bases. The CDR3 is made up of 14 amino acids. In germline, CDR1 is KGHSH, CDR2 LQKENI. The CDR3 nucleotides are TGTGCCAGCTCACCACCATCTGGAACCTACGAGCAGTACTTC. This translates into CASSPPSGTYEQYF. The full variable domain, its missing parts supplied by reference TRBV18 and TRBJ2-7, is NAGVMQNPRHLVRRRGQEARLRCSPMKGHSHVYWYRQLPEEGLKFMVYLQKENIIDESGMPKERFSAEFPKEGPSILRIQQVVRGDSAAYFCASSPPSGTYEQYFGPGTRLTVT.

The V call is TRBV11-2, the J call TRBJ1-1; D might be TRBD1 (6 bases). The CDR3 has 15 amino acids. Trimming pared 6 bases from V and 1 base from J, leaving 15 bases between. CDR1 and CDR2 from the germline V gene are SGHAT and FQNNGV. The CDR3 DNA reads TGTGCCAGCAGAGATACACAGGGCTGGAACACTGAAGCTTTCTTT. Translating it yields CASRDTQGWNTEAFF.

This clonotype was recorded many times. V is TRBV15 and J is TRBJ1-1; D remains unclear. This CDR3 region has 13 residues. The germline V and J ends were trimmed by 3 bases and 0 bases, with 5 bases remaining between them. Germline V lookup: CDR1 LNHNV, CDR2 YYDKDF (reference sequence). For the CDR3, the DNA is TGTGCCACCAGCAGGGAAATGAACACTGAAGCTTTCTTT. Protein: CATSREMNTEAFF.

This clonotype was seen more than once but under ten times. This chain joins TRBV10-3 and TRBJ1-4, with D maybe TRBD1 (6 bases). Germline values: CDR1 ENHRY, CDR2 SYGVKD. V was pared by 5 bases and J by 8 bases, with 12 bases between. The CDR3 length is 13 residues. The CDR3 loop reads CAISRGLDEKLFF. CDR3 DNA: TGTGCCATCAGTAGGGGGTTGGACGAAAAACTGTTTTTT.

This clonotype was counted between two and nine times. The rearrangement links TRBV10-2 to TRBJ1-3; D is unresolved. The CDR3 spans 16 residues. Trimming pared 9 bases from V and 0 bases from J, leaving 18 bases between. Germline-derived CDR1 and CDR2 are WSHSY and SAAADI. The CDR3 sequence: CASSDYLAYSGNTIYF. The CDR3 DNA sequence: TGCGCCAGTAGCGATTACCTGGCATACTCTGGAAACACCATATATTTT.

This clonotype was detected a few times. The chain is built from TRBV29-1 and TRBJ2-7; 9 bases are shared with TRBD1. Per the germline V gene, CDR1 is SQVTM and CDR2 is ANQGSEA. The CDR3 contains 13 residues. V gave up 3 bases and J gave up 1 base; unmatched junction bases: 1. Written as DNA, the CDR3 is TGCAGCGTTGACGGGACAGGGTCCTACGAGCAGTACTTC. This gives the protein CSVDGTGSYEQYF.

This clonotype has a handful of counts. The CDR3 DNA is TGTGCCAGCAGCAAATCAGGGGGTGGCACTGAAGCTTTCTTT. Its protein is CASSKSGGGTEAFF. This sequence joins TRBV7-2 and TRBJ1-1, with TRBD1 identical over 7 bases. V trimming: 5 bases; J trimming: 4 bases; junction bases outside the gene matches: 7. The CDR3 spans 14 residues. Per germline, CDR1 SGHTA and CDR2 FQGNSA.

As to this clonotype: The junction shows a germline mismatch at one end, possibly a read error. The rearrangement links TRBV7-7 to TRBJ2-2; no definite D call. The CDR3 covers 14 residues. Per germline, CDR1 SSHAT and CDR2 FNYEAQ (reference sequence). This CDR3 reads CASSLHRGTGELFF. In DNA form, the CDR3 reads TGTGCTAGCAGCTTACATAGAGGCACCGGGGAGCTGTTTTTT.

This clonotype was detected a few times. The J gene is TRBJ1-1, the V gene TRBV5-1; no firm D call. The ends were cut back, 3 bases at V and 0 bases at J, with 9 bases in the middle. Germline CDR1 and CDR2: SGHRS and YFSETQ. The CDR3 sequence is 14 residues long. DNA of the CDR3: TGCGCCAGCAGCTACCCAGGACTGAACACTGAAGCTTTCTTT. Its translation: CASSYPGLNTEAFF.

This clonotype occurred many times. The CDR3 sequence: CSAKVQMNTEAFF. CDR3 bases: TGCAGTGCCAAGGTTCAGATGAACACTGAAGCTTTCTTT. V and J are TRBV20-1 and TRBJ1-1; unclear D gene. The CDR3 length is 13 residues. In germline, CDR1 is DFQATT, CDR2 SNEGSKA (reference sequence). The germline V and J ends were trimmed by 6 bases and 0 bases, with 11 bases remaining between them.